The source of this TCR beta chain is a study of blood T cell repertoires in COVID-19. Overall study: T cells, B-cell-depleted T cells, or PBMCs supplied cDNA or gDNA.

The CDR3 runs to 15 residues. The germline CDR1 and CDR2 sequences are SEHNR and FQNEAQ (reference sequence). The V gene lost 9 bases and the J gene lost 0 bases, with 15 bases spanning the gap. Original methodology: Scientists estimated how many nucleated cells there were by amplifying reference gene primers. Some clones are missing from TCRdb's copy, which holds only in-frame ones; the method was immunoSEQ multiplex PCR. V, J and clone size are taken as reported in that table, and D and trimming were inferred from the DNA itself. Of a few hundred thousand clones listed, about nine tenths are singletons.

This sequence was found in a man aged 25 to 40 who had recovered from COVID-19. This chain links TRBV7-9 with TRBJ1-3; tentatively, D is TRBD1 (5 bases). Sequenced sample: peripheral blood. The CDR3 region has the DNA TGTGCCAGTCCCGGGGCGGGGATCTCTGGAAACACCATATATTTT. Protein product: CASPGAGISGNTIYF.